This T cell receptor beta chain was obtained from a study of PD-1 blockade in classical Hodgkin lymphoma. The CDR3 consists of 16 residues. CDR1 and CDR2 (germline): MNHEY, SMNVEV (reference sequence). Trimming shortened V by 3 bases and J by 0 bases, and 13 bases separated the two germline ends. This table comes from immunoSEQ multiplex PCR, and its TCRdb copy is limited to in-frame clones, with some not included. The sample shows about 64,000 clones, approximately 94% of them seen only once. Time point noted: cycle 4 day 1 (C4D1), after five to seven weeks of nivolumab. Every single patient, without exception, relapsed after autologous stem cell transplantation, and brentuximab vedotin exposure varied.

The chain employs TRBV27 and TRBJ2-3; TRBD2 is a possible D gene (6 bases). The sequencing here drew on peripheral blood mononuclear cells (PBMCs), taken before the fourth cycle of nivolumab. This receptor was obtained from a human donor with classical Hodgkin lymphoma. The CDR3 loop is CASSLHPGASTDTQYF. Written as DNA, the CDR3 is TGTGCCAGCAGTTTGCATCCGGGAGCTAGCACAGATACGCAGTATTTT.